This T cell receptor (beta chain) was sequenced for a study of CD8 T cells in Susac syndrome. Roughly 0.45 to 1 ug RNA was reverse transcribed with random hexamers. The TCR beta CDR3 was amplified by immunoSEQ multiplex PCR across 54 Vbeta, 13 Jbeta. MiXCR was run by TCRdb on the immunoSEQ multiplex PCR reads, yielding one entry per CDR3 protein. The profile shows 180,000 or so distinct CDR3 sequences, roughly 94% of them singletons. CDR1 and CDR2 from the germline V gene are MDHEN and SYDVKM. CDR3 length equals 15 residues. Trimming left V 5 bases short and J 2 bases short, with 16 bases between. Healthy donors constituted the controls, which were matched for age and sex. FACS enriched CD8+ TEMRA cells, while bulk CD8+ and CD4+ were negatively isolated.

This TCR was sampled from a human donor in good health. The V gene is TRBV28, the J gene TRBJ2-7; perhaps TRBD1 as D (6 bases). Sequencing was done on a sample of CD4+ T cells from PBMCs. In DNA form, the CDR3 reads TGTGCCAGCAGTCCCATGGGTGCAGGGGCCTACGAGCAGTACTTC. Translation gives CASSPMGAGAYEQYF. The full variable domain, its missing parts supplied by reference TRBV28 and TRBJ2-7, is DVKVTQSSRYLVKRTGEKVFLECVQDMDHENMFWYRQDPGLGLRLIYFSYDVKMKEKGDIPEGYSVSREKKERFSLILESASTNQTSMYLCASSPMGAGAYEQYFGPGTRLTVT.